This T cell receptor beta chain appears in the sequencing data of a study of blood T cells in healthy people across ages. The wider study: About one barcoded beta molecule per two T cells came from capture by template switching.

It was with a sample-barcoded 5' primer and a J-beta primer mix that a second PCR of about 6 to 12 cycles was run. TCRdb used MiXCR to reprocess the 5' RACE reads, holding one entry per CDR3 protein. The sample lists around 500,000 distinct CDR3 sequences, about 27% seen once, with about 3.3% in the top ten. In its sample, this clonotype was seen many times. These data are also associated with another study on T cells of mothers and their children. That study reports: Sample barcodes plus 2-4 random nucleotides came from the M1S primer.

The source material was blood. This sequence originates from a boy between 2 and 10 years old in good health.

CDR3 amino acids: CASSWQETQYF. CDR3 sequence (DNA): TGCGCCAGCAGCTGGCAAGAGACCCAGTACTTC. The gene calls are TRBV5-1 and TRBJ2-5; D is ambiguous. CDR3 length: 11 residues. The germline V gene has CDR1 SGHRS and CDR2 YFSETQ. V lost 3 bases, J lost 2 bases, and 2 bases lay in between.